The 14 T cell receptor beta chains below were found in one sample sequenced in a study of a mutant IDH1 vaccine in newly diagnosed glioma. Some clones are missing from TCRdb's copy, which holds only in-frame ones; the method was immunoSEQ multiplex PCR. The table records 35,000 to 45,000 clones, 75% to 85% of them present only once. Time point described: week 35, safety follow-up. Each dose delivered 300 ug of mutant IDH1 20-mer peptide subcutaneously with imiquimod. These receptors are not linked to any known antigen. Source: PBMCs, taken from a glioma patient whose treatment included an IDH1 peptide vaccine. Receptor source: a woman between 45 and 60 years old with glioma.

The V call is TRBV6-1, the J call TRBJ1-2; D gene uncertain. V dropped 9 bases and J dropped 8 bases, with 13 bases sitting between them. The germline V gene has CDR1 MNHNS and CDR2 SASEGT. The CDR3 is 11 amino acids. Here the CDR3 reads CASSFRGGYTF. DNA for the CDR3: TGTGCCAGTAGCTTTAGAGGCGGCTACACCTTC.

This clone was picked up a small number of times. J is TRBJ1-1 and V is TRBV7-3, with D unclear. Per the germline V gene, CDR1 is SGHTA and CDR2 is FQGTGA. The CDR3 covers 13 residues. The V and J ends lost 3 bases and 3 bases respectively, with 8 bases between them. The CDR3: CASSFTSDTEAFF. The CDR3 DNA is TGTGCCAGCAGCTTCACCTCGGACACTGAAGCTTTCTTT.

The rearrangement joins TRBV5-1 to TRBJ2-1; tentatively, D is TRBD1 (5 bases). CDR3 length: 14 amino acids. From germline, CDR1 is SGHRS and CDR2 YFSETQ. Trimming removed 0 bases at V and 9 bases at J, with 13 bases between. The DNA for the CDR3 is TGCGCCAGCAGCTTGGGGATGCAGGGAACTGAGCAGTTCTTC. As protein: CASSLGMQGTEQFF. Filled out from reference TRBV5-1 and TRBJ2-1, the complete variable domain reads KAGVTQTPRYLIKTRGQQVTLSCSPISGHRSVSWYQQTPGQGLQFLFEYFSETQRNKGNFPGRFSGRQFSNSRSEMNVSTLELGDSALYLCASSLGMQGTEQFFGPGTRLTVL.

The chain recombines TRBV10-3 with TRBJ2-2; 9 nucleotides align to TRBD1. Germline trimming cut 7 bases from V and 4 bases from J; bases unmatched to any gene: 19. This CDR3 comprises 19 residues. CDR1 and CDR2 (germline): ENHRY, SYGVKD. In DNA, the CDR3 is TGTGCCATCAATGGGGCCGGGACAGGGCCTGGAACGGGCACCGGGGAGCTGTTTTTT. Translating it yields CAINGAGTGPGTGTGELFF.

This clone was detected a few times. The genes are TRBV7-2 and TRBJ1-1; maybe TRBD1 (6 bases). The CDR3 contains 13 residues. Germline values: CDR1 SGHTA, CDR2 FQGNSA. V dropped 4 bases and J dropped 5 bases, with 11 bases sitting between them. The CDR3, as DNA: TGTGCCAGCAGCTACAGGGTGAGGACTGAAGCTTTCTTT. Amino acids: CASSYRVRTEAFF.

This chain's CDR3 is CASSQGLADTEAFF. The CDR3 DNA reads TGTGCCAGCTCACAGGGCCTGGCTGACACTGAAGCTTTCTTT. V and J are TRBV18 and TRBJ1-1; D is unresolved. Germline lookup yields CDR1 KGHSH and CDR2 LQKENI. This CDR3 region has 14 residues. V shed 4 bases and J shed 3 bases, with 12 bases lying between them.

The chain joins TRBV27 to TRBJ2-1; no definite D call. Trimming removed 3 bases at V and 5 bases at J, with 8 bases between. The CDR3 length is 13 residues. Germline V gives CDR1 MNHEY, CDR2 SMNVEV (reference sequence). The CDR3 nucleotides read TGTGCCAGCAGTTTTGCAGAAGACAATGAGCAGTTCTTC. This gives the protein CASSFAEDNEQFF.

This sequence joins TRBV5-4 and TRBJ1-1; possibly TRBD1 for D (6 bases). The CDR3 is 16 amino acids. V was trimmed by 1 base and J by 2 bases, leaving 15 bases between them. Germline V gene lookup returns CDR1 SGHNT and CDR2 YYREEE (reference sequence). The DNA of the CDR3 is TGTGCCAGCAGCTTGAGGGACACTCCTGGAAACACTGAAGCTTTCTTT. It codes for CASSLRDTPGNTEAFF.

V and J are TRBV6-1 and TRBJ2-7, with TRBD1 matching over 7 bases. Trimming at V came to 6 bases and at J to 3 bases, leaving 5 bases not matched to a gene. The CDR3 is made up of 13 amino acids. CDR1 and CDR2 (germline): MNHNS, SASEGT. In nucleotides, the CDR3 is TGTGCCAGCAGCCACGGACAGGACTACGAGCAGTACTTC. As protein: CASSHGQDYEQYF.

The CDR3, as DNA: TGTGCCAGCAGTGAATCCGGAGGGCGTAACTATGGCTACACCTTC. As protein: CASSESGGRNYGYTF. The chain uses TRBV2 and TRBJ1-2; D remains ambiguous. Trimming pared 2 bases from V and 1 base from J, leaving 11 bases between. In germline, CDR1 is SNHLY, CDR2 FYNNEI. This CDR3 spans 15 amino acids.

V is TRBV5-4 and J is TRBJ1-6; D perhaps matches TRBD1 (5 bases). The CDR3 runs 17 residues. V was pared by 3 bases and J by 1 base, with 14 bases between. Per germline, CDR1 SGHNT and CDR2 YYREEE (reference sequence). CDR3 in DNA: TGTGCCAGCAGCTCTGGGGCCTCGGGGTCCTATAATTCACCCCTCCACTTT. This sequence encodes CASSSGASGSYNSPLHF.

This rearrangement joins TRBV12-5 to TRBJ1-5; the match to TRBD1 covers 8 bases. Germline CDR1 is LGHNT and CDR2 is FRNRAP. The CDR3 extends over 20 amino acids. V trimming: 2 bases; J trimming: 4 bases; junction bases outside the gene matches: 19. The CDR3 region has the DNA TGTGCTAGTGGTTTGCTATACTCTGGGGTGACAGGGGTTGGTAATCAGCCCCAGCATTTT. Its translation is CASGLLYSGVTGVGNQPQHF.

This chain joins TRBV19 and TRBJ1-1; D is unresolved. The CDR3 contains 15 residues. CDR1 is LNHDA and CDR2 is SQIVND in the germline V gene (reference sequence). V lost 7 bases, J lost 0 bases, and 15 bases lay in between. As DNA, the CDR3 is TGTGCCAGTACGAACAGCGATTCCATGAACACTGAAGCTTTCTTT. This gives the protein CASTNSDSMNTEAFF.

The genes are TRBV6-5 and TRBJ1-2, with D possibly matching TRBD1 (5 bases). V lost 6 bases and J 8 bases, leaving 16 bases between the germline ends. This CDR3 has 13 residues. CDR1 is MNHEY and CDR2 is SVGAGI in the germline V gene. CDR3 protein: CASRVGAGVGYTF. The CDR3 DNA follows: TGTGCCAGCAGGGTCGGGGCGGGGGTAGGCTACACCTTC.